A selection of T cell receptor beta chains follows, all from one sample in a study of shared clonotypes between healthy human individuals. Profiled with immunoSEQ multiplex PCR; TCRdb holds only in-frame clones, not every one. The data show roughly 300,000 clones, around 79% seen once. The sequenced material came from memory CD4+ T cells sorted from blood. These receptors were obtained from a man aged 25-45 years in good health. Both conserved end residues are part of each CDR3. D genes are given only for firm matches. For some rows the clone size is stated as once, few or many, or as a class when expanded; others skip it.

CDR3nt: TGCGCCAGCAGCCAAGAATTTGATGGATATACGGTAGTATACGAGCAGTACTTC
CDR3aa: CASSQEFDGYTVVYEQYF
abundance: many
d_gene: -
v_gene: TRBV4-3
j_gene: TRBJ2-7

CDR3nt: TGTGCCAGCAGCTTAAGTTGGGTTTTCGGGGAGGATGAGCAGTTCTTC
CDR3aa: CASSLSWVFGEDEQFF
abundance: few
d_gene: -
v_gene: TRBV7-6
j_gene: TRBJ2-1

CDR3nt: TGCGCCAGCAGCTTGGACCCGGGGGCCCAAGAGACCCAGTACTTC
CDR3aa: CASSLDPGAQETQYF
abundance: -
d_gene: -
v_gene: TRBV5-1
j_gene: TRBJ2-5

CDR3nt: TGTGCCAGCAGCTCTCCCGGGGCGAGGGGTTGGGAGACCCAGTACTTC
CDR3aa: CASSSPGARGWETQYF
abundance: -
d_gene: -
v_gene: TRBV7-8
j_gene: TRBJ2-5

CDR3nt: TGTGCCAGCAGCGGAAACTACGAGCAGTACTTC
CDR3aa: CASSGNYEQYF
abundance: -
d_gene: -
v_gene: TRBV28
j_gene: TRBJ2-7

CDR3nt: TGTGCCAGCAGCCAAGCACGAGGGGGTTCGGGACTAGCGAATTACGAGCAGTACTTC
CDR3aa: CASSQARGGSGLANYEQYF
abundance: -
d_gene: TRBD2
v_gene: TRBV4-2
j_gene: TRBJ2-7

CDR3nt: TGTGCCAGCAGCAAAAGACAGGGAATGAGGGCCGGGGAGCTGTTTTTT
CDR3aa: CASSKRQGMRAGELFF
abundance: -
d_gene: TRBD1
v_gene: TRBV11-2
j_gene: TRBJ2-2

CDR3nt: TGTGCCAGCAGTGAATCGGAAGAGACCCAGTACTTC
CDR3aa: CASSESEETQYF
abundance: -
d_gene: -
v_gene: TRBV2
j_gene: TRBJ2-5

CDR3nt: TGTGCCAGCAGCCCTCGACTAGCGGGAGAGGACGAGCAGTACTTC
CDR3aa: CASSPRLAGEDEQYF
abundance: few
d_gene: TRBD2
v_gene: TRBV5-5
j_gene: TRBJ2-7

CDR3nt: TGTGCCAGCAGCTTGGGGCAGGACGGAGAGACCCAGTACTTC
CDR3aa: CASSLGQDGETQYF
abundance: -
d_gene: -
v_gene: TRBV7-7
j_gene: TRBJ2-5

CDR3nt: TGTGCCAGTAGTACCCCCGGTCTGACGCCAGGAGAGCAGTACTTC
CDR3aa: CASSTPGLTPGEQYF
abundance: -
d_gene: -
v_gene: TRBV19
j_gene: TRBJ2-7

CDR3nt: TGTGCCAGCAGCCCTACGGGACAACGCAACACAGATACGCAGTATTTT
CDR3aa: CASSPTGQRNTDTQYF
abundance: few
d_gene: -
v_gene: TRBV9
j_gene: TRBJ2-3

CDR3nt: TGCGCCAGCAGCCCGAATCGGGGCTCTAAAGGGGAGACCCAGTACTTC
CDR3aa: CASSPNRGSKGETQYF
abundance: -
d_gene: -
v_gene: TRBV5-1
j_gene: TRBJ2-5

CDR3nt: TGTGCCAGCAGTTGGGGACAGGGGGACACCGGGGAGCTGTTTTTT
CDR3aa: CASSWGQGDTGELFF
abundance: few
d_gene: TRBD1
v_gene: TRBV6-6
j_gene: TRBJ2-2

CDR3nt: TGTGCCAGCAGCTTAGTTGCGGCGGACTCCTACGAGCAGTACTTC
CDR3aa: CASSLVAADSYEQYF
abundance: -
d_gene: -
v_gene: TRBV7-9
j_gene: TRBJ2-7

CDR3nt: TGTGCCACCAGCAGGAGAAACCCTTCTGGACTAGCCTACAATGAGCAGTTCTTC
CDR3aa: CATSRRNPSGLAYNEQFF
abundance: -
d_gene: TRBD2
v_gene: TRBV15
j_gene: TRBJ2-1

CDR3nt: TGTGCCAGCTCACCACGGGGGGCACGGGACACCAAAACCCGGGCGGATCAGCCCCAGCATTTT
CDR3aa: CASSPRGARDTKTRADQPQHF
abundance: once
d_gene: -
v_gene: TRBV18
j_gene: TRBJ1-5

CDR3nt: TGCAGTGCTAGAGCCGGGGAGCTGTTTTTT
CDR3aa: CSARAGELFF
abundance: -
d_gene: -
v_gene: TRBV20-1
j_gene: TRBJ2-2

CDR3nt: TGTGCCAGCAGCTTCGAGTCTGGACTGGGGAATGAGCAGTTCTTC
CDR3aa: CASSFESGLGNEQFF
abundance: -
d_gene: -
v_gene: TRBV7-8
j_gene: TRBJ2-1

CDR3nt: TGTGCCAGCAGTTTATCAGGGACTATGTTAGTTTATACGCAGTATTTT
CDR3aa: CASSLSGTMLVYTQYF
abundance: -
d_gene: TRBD2
v_gene: TRBV11-2
j_gene: TRBJ2-3

CDR3nt: TGTGCCAGTAGGTTAGGCCGGAGCAATCAGCCCCAGCATTTT
CDR3aa: CASRLGRSNQPQHF
abundance: -
d_gene: -
v_gene: TRBV19
j_gene: TRBJ1-5

CDR3nt: TGTGCCAGCAGCATAGGACAGGGAAGAGGAGACTATGGCTACACCTTC
CDR3aa: CASSIGQGRGDYGYTF
abundance: -
d_gene: TRBD1
v_gene: TRBV7-9
j_gene: TRBJ1-2

CDR3nt: TGTGCCAGCAGTGAATTAGGGGGTGGGGGCACGTACAATGAGCAGTTCTTC
CDR3aa: CASSELGGGGTYNEQFF
abundance: few
d_gene: -
v_gene: TRBV25-1
j_gene: TRBJ2-1

CDR3nt: TGTGCCAGCAGTTCCCCCTATACCGACTACAATGAGCAGTTCTTC
CDR3aa: CASSSPYTDYNEQFF
abundance: -
d_gene: -
v_gene: TRBV28
j_gene: TRBJ2-1

CDR3nt: TGTGCCAGCAGCTTTGGAACGGGCCCGAAGTACTTC
CDR3aa: CASSFGTGPKYF
abundance: once
d_gene: -
v_gene: TRBV7-9
j_gene: TRBJ2-7

CDR3nt: TGCGCCAGCAGCGGGGACAGGCTTTTTAGTGAGCAGTTCTTC
CDR3aa: CASSGDRLFSEQFF
abundance: -
d_gene: TRBD1
v_gene: TRBV5-1
j_gene: TRBJ2-1

CDR3nt: TGTGCCAGCAGTGCAGAAGGAAACGAGCAGTACTTC
CDR3aa: CASSAEGNEQYF
abundance: -
d_gene: -
v_gene: TRBV2
j_gene: TRBJ2-7

CDR3nt: TGCGCCAGCAGCTTGAGGTCCGAGGACACTGAAGCTTTCTTT
CDR3aa: CASSLRSEDTEAFF
abundance: -
d_gene: -
v_gene: TRBV5-1
j_gene: TRBJ1-1

CDR3nt: TGTGCCATAAACGGGGCGGCAACAGATACGCAGTATTTT
CDR3aa: CAINGAATDTQYF
abundance: -
d_gene: -
v_gene: TRBV7-9
j_gene: TRBJ2-3

CDR3nt: TGTGCCAGCAGCTTGGTACATAGGGTCGCCCCGCAAGAGACCCAGTACTTC
CDR3aa: CASSLVHRVAPQETQYF
abundance: -
d_gene: -
v_gene: TRBV7-2
j_gene: TRBJ2-5

CDR3nt: TGTGCCAGCAGTCCCGGGACTAGCGCGCTTTACAATGAGCAGTTCTTC
CDR3aa: CASSPGTSALYNEQFF
abundance: -
d_gene: TRBD2
v_gene: TRBV6-4
j_gene: TRBJ2-1

CDR3nt: TGTGCCAGCCAGGAAGGACAGGGGATCTACAATGAGCAGTTCTTC
CDR3aa: CASQEGQGIYNEQFF
abundance: -
d_gene: TRBD1
v_gene: TRBV18
j_gene: TRBJ2-1

CDR3nt: TGTGCCAGTAGTATACAGGGACCTCGGGCTAATGAAAAACTGTTTTTT
CDR3aa: CASSIQGPRANEKLFF
abundance: -
d_gene: -
v_gene: TRBV19
j_gene: TRBJ1-4

CDR3nt: TGTGCCAGTAGTACAAGACAGGGCGGCGGAGATACGCAGTATTTT
CDR3aa: CASSTRQGGGDTQYF
abundance: few
d_gene: TRBD1
v_gene: TRBV19
j_gene: TRBJ2-3

CDR3nt: TGTGCCAGCAGCGGGACAGGGGAACTCCAGCCCCAGCATTTT
CDR3aa: CASSGTGELQPQHF
abundance: -
d_gene: TRBD1
v_gene: TRBV2
j_gene: TRBJ1-5

CDR3nt: TGTGCCAGCAGTGTGGAACTAGCGGGAGGATTTCACACCGGGGAGCTGTTTTTT
CDR3aa: CASSVELAGGFHTGELFF
abundance: -
d_gene: TRBD2
v_gene: TRBV6-1
j_gene: TRBJ2-2

CDR3nt: TGTGCCAGCAGAGCCGGGACTATATCCTACAATGAGCAGTTCTTC
CDR3aa: CASRAGTISYNEQFF
abundance: -
d_gene: TRBD2
v_gene: TRBV2
j_gene: TRBJ2-1

CDR3nt: TGTGCCAGCAGTTACAGGGGGGATGTAGAGGTGGGCTACACCTTC
CDR3aa: CASSYRGDVEVGYTF
abundance: -
d_gene: TRBD1
v_gene: TRBV5-5
j_gene: TRBJ1-2

CDR3nt: TGTGCCAGCAGTTACTCGATGGGGGGTAACGAGCAGTACTTC
CDR3aa: CASSYSMGGNEQYF
abundance: -
d_gene: -
v_gene: TRBV6-6
j_gene: TRBJ2-7

CDR3nt: TGTGCCAGTAGTATTCCCGACAGGGGTTCTAATGGCTACACCTTC
CDR3aa: CASSIPDRGSNGYTF
abundance: once
d_gene: TRBD1
v_gene: TRBV19
j_gene: TRBJ1-2

CDR3nt: TGTGCCAGCAGCAAAGCAAACAATAGCAATCAGCCCCAGCATTTT
CDR3aa: CASSKANNSNQPQHF
abundance: -
d_gene: -
v_gene: TRBV21-1
j_gene: TRBJ1-5

CDR3nt: TGTGCCAGCAGTTACTCGGCCTACCGAGCCAAAAACATTCAGTACTTC
CDR3aa: CASSYSAYRAKNIQYF
abundance: -
d_gene: -
v_gene: TRBV6-5
j_gene: TRBJ2-4

CDR3nt: TGTGCCAGCAGTTTATCCGCTGTGAAGGCTGAAGCTTTCTTT
CDR3aa: CASSLSAVKAEAFF
abundance: -
d_gene: -
v_gene: TRBV27
j_gene: TRBJ1-1

CDR3nt: TGTGCCAGCAGTGTTAACAGGGGGCGCGGGCAAGAGACCCAGTACTTC
CDR3aa: CASSVNRGRGQETQYF
abundance: -
d_gene: TRBD1
v_gene: TRBV27
j_gene: TRBJ2-5

CDR3nt: TGCAGTGCTAGAGCGGAAGAGACCCAGTACTTC
CDR3aa: CSARAEETQYF
abundance: -
d_gene: -
v_gene: TRBV20-1
j_gene: TRBJ2-5

CDR3nt: TGTGCCAGCAGCCGGGAAACGAACACTGAAGCTTTCTTT
CDR3aa: CASSRETNTEAFF
abundance: -
d_gene: -
v_gene: TRBV11-2
j_gene: TRBJ1-1

CDR3nt: TGTGCCAGCAGCTTAACGTCCGCCAATGAGCAGTTCTTC
CDR3aa: CASSLTSANEQFF
abundance: -
d_gene: -
v_gene: TRBV7-3
j_gene: TRBJ2-1

CDR3nt: TGTGCCACAACTCTCCTCAATCAGCCCCAGCATTTT
CDR3aa: CATTLLNQPQHF
abundance: -
d_gene: -
v_gene: TRBV28
j_gene: TRBJ1-5

CDR3nt: TGTGCCATCAGTGAAAGAGCGGCAGCCCAAGAGACCCAGTACTTC
CDR3aa: CAISERAAAQETQYF
abundance: few
d_gene: -
v_gene: TRBV10-3
j_gene: TRBJ2-5